This T cell receptor beta chain was identified in a study of blood T cell repertoires in COVID-19. Study-level background: Sites in the United States, Italy and Spain provided acute and convalescent COVID-19 samples. T cells, B-cell-depleted T cells, or PBMCs supplied cDNA or gDNA.

Under the authors' procedure: Scientists estimated how many nucleated cells there were by amplifying reference gene primers. TCRdb's copy holds only in-frame clones and misses some; the assay was immunoSEQ multiplex PCR. V, J and clone size were drawn from that table, and D and trimming were deduced from the DNA. The data show 150,000 to 200,000 clones, with approximately 81% seen just once and about 3.3% held by the top ten. The TCR was taken from a human donor with acute or convalescent COVID-19. The donor label of this sample is uncertain. The sequenced material came from peripheral blood.

CDR3 in amino acids: CATSQSGAGTDTQYF. Written as DNA, the CDR3 is TGTGCCACCAGTCAAAGCGGGGCCGGCACAGATACGCAGTATTTT. This chain joins TRBV24-1 and TRBJ2-3, with 7 bases matching TRBD2. The V segment lost 6 bases and the J segment 1 base; nucleotides outside the gene matches: 6. The CDR3 is made up of 15 amino acids. CDR1 is KGHDR, CDR2 SFDVKD, per germline.